This entry lists 9 T cell receptor beta chains sequenced from one sample in a study of CD8+CD57+ T cells in acquired aplastic anemia. Before being chosen for sequencing, patients had shown CD8+CD57+ cell expansion by flow cytometry. Genomic DNA, serving as template, underwent TCR beta VDJ and CDR3 profiling. TCRdb recomputed calls from the reads with MiXCR, one row per CDR3 protein. The sample has around 80,000 distinct CDR3 sequences; roughly 72% are singletons. Source material: sorted CD4+, CD8+, or CD8+CD57+ T cells (not recorded which) from PBMCs. The receptors were sampled from a human donor with aplastic anemia.

This clonotype has just one count. This chain links TRBV2 with TRBJ2-3, with 10 bases identical to TRBD1. This CDR3 comprises 15 residues. Germline V gives CDR1 SNHLY, CDR2 FYNNEI. The V segment lost 4 bases and the J segment 4 bases; nucleotides outside the gene matches: 5. The CDR3 sequence is CASSAGQGVADTQYF. As DNA, the CDR3 is TGTGCCAGCAGTGCAGGACAGGGGGTCGCAGATACGCAGTATTTT. The variable domain in full, completed from reference TRBV2 and TRBJ2-3, reads EPEVTQTPSHQVTQMGQEVILRCVPISNHLYFYWYRQILGQKVEFLVSFYNNEISEKSEIFDDQFSVERPDGSNFTLKIRSTKLEDSAMYFCASSAGQGVADTQYFGPGTRLTVL.

As for this clonotype: At one end, the junction sequence differs from germline, possibly due to a read error. The rearrangement joins TRBV13 to TRBJ2-1; 12 nucleotides align to TRBD2. The CDR3 loop spans 19 amino acids. Germline assignment: CDR1 PRHDT and CDR2 FYEKMQ (reference sequence). The CDR3 bases are TGTGCCACCAGCTTAGAGACTAGCGGGAGCCGATTCGAGTACAATGAGCAGTTCTTC. It encodes CATSLETSGSRFEYNEQFF.

This chain links TRBV16 with TRBJ2-7; 8 positions agree with TRBD1. With V trimmed by 2 bases and J by 6 bases, 9 bases remained unmatched. The V gene's germline CDR1 is KGHSY and CDR2 FQNENV. The CDR3 runs to 15 residues. This CDR3 reads CASSQPDRGSVEQYF. The CDR3 coding sequence is TGTGCCAGCAGCCAACCCGACAGGGGCTCTGTCGAGCAGTACTTC. Variable domain in full (rest from reference TRBV16 and TRBJ2-7): GEEVAQTPKHLVRGEGQKAKLYCAPIKGHSYVFWYQQVLKNEFKFLISFQNENVFDETGMPKERFSAKCLPNSPCSLEIQATKLEDSAVYFCASSQPDRGSVEQYFGPGTRLTVT.

The rearrangement links TRBV7-1 to TRBJ2-7, with D possibly TRBD2 on 5 matching bases. TRBV7-1 is labeled an ORF, and its function is uncertain. The CDR3 is made up of 13 amino acids. Trimming removed 6 bases at V and 1 base at J, with 10 bases between. The CDR3 DNA is TGTGCCAGCAGGTCCGGGATGTCCTACGAGCAGTACTTC. Translating it yields CASRSGMSYEQYF.

The chain is built from TRBV24-1 and TRBJ2-1; D uncertain. V dropped 11 bases and J dropped 7 bases, with 11 bases sitting between them. Germline CDR1 is KGHDR and CDR2 is SFDVKD. The CDR3 has 11 residues. The CDR3 spells CASEVLNEQFF. CDR3 coding DNA: TGTGCCAGCGAGGTCCTGAATGAGCAGTTCTTC.

The rearrangement joins TRBV2 to TRBJ1-2; no firm D call. Trimming took 5 bases from V and 4 from J, leaving 14 bases between them. The length of the CDR3 is 14 residues. CDR1 is SNHLY and CDR2 is FYNNEI in the germline V gene. In DNA, the CDR3 is TGTGCCAGCAGTTTCCGGACGGAGGGCTATGGCTACACCTTC. Translation: CASSFRTEGYGYTF. The whole variable domain, filled in from reference TRBV2 and TRBJ1-2, reads EPEVTQTPSHQVTQMGQEVILRCVPISNHLYFYWYRQILGQKVEFLVSFYNNEISEKSEIFDDQFSVERPDGSNFTLKIRSTKLEDSAMYFCASSFRTEGYGYTFGSGTRLTVV.

J is TRBJ1-6 and V is TRBV5-4; D gene uncertain. Germline CDR1 reads SGHNT; CDR2 reads YYREEE (reference sequence). The CDR3 is 13 amino acids. V was shortened by 0 bases and J by 10 bases, with 8 bases between the two germline ends. The CDR3 loop reads CASSLEGVSPLHF. The CDR3 DNA is TGTGCCAGCAGCTTGGAAGGCGTCTCACCCCTCCACTTT.

The V and J genes are TRBV12-3 or TRBV12-4 and TRBJ1-6; D is unclear. V shed 6 bases and J shed 10 bases, with 13 bases lying between them. CDR3 length: 13 residues. CDR3 region: CASRHSMGSPLHF. In nucleotides, the CDR3 is TGTGCCAGCAGGCACAGCATGGGGTCACCCCTCCACTTT.

This chain uses TRBV5-1 with TRBJ2-7; D not certain. This CDR3 contains 16 residues. V was cut by 5 bases and J by 5 bases, with 23 bases left in between. The germline gives CDR1 SGHRS, CDR2 YFSETQ. The CDR3 spells CASSFGADSPPHEQYF. The DNA of the CDR3 is TGCGCCAGCAGTTTCGGAGCCGACTCCCCCCCACACGAGCAGTACTTC.